Included here is one T cell receptor beta chain sequence, with context. Antigen specificity is unknown. The entry originates in a study of cytomegalovirus exposure and HLA in healthy donors. Germline V gene data show CDR1 as SGHRS and CDR2 as YFSETQ. Germline trimming cut 4 bases from V and 2 bases from J; bases unmatched to any gene: 6. The CDR3 is 15 residues long. Overall study findings and caveats: Segments of the TCR beta V type were, in most cases, productive about 87% or about 30% of the time in an earlier analysis. By HLA locus, TCR association rates varied in a later analysis, with DRB1 showing the most and HLA-C the fewest.

Primers included in the PCR were 60 Vbeta and 13 Jbeta primers. Generated by immunoSEQ multiplex PCR, the TCRdb table keeps only in-frame clones and is missing some. The sample consists of approximately 100,000 clones, more than 75% of them appearing once. The material sequenced was PBMCs. This clonotype originated in a woman in her 50s in good health and CMV-seropositive. The V and J genes are TRBV5-1 and TRBJ1-3, with 7 bases fitting TRBD1. In DNA form, the CDR3 reads TGCGCCAGCAGCGGACAGGCTATGGCTGGAAACACCATATATTTT. It encodes CASSGQAMAGNTIYF.